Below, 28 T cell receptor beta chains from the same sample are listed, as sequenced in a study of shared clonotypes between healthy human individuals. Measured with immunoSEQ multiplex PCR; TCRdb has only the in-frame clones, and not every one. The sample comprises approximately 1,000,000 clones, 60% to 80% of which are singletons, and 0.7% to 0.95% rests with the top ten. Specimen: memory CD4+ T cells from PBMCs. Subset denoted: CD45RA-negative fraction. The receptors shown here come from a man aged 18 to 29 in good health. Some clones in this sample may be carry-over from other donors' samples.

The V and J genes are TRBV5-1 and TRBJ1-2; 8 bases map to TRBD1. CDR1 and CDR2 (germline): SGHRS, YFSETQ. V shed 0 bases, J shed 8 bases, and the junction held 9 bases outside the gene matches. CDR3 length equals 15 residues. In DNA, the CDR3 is TGCGCCAGCAGCTTGGCCGGGACAGGTCAGTCAGGCTACACCTTC. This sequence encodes CASSLAGTGQSGYTF.

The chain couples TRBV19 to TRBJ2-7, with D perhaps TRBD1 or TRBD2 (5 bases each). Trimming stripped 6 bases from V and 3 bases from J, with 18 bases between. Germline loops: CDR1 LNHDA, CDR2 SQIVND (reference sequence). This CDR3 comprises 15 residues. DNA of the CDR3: TGTGCCAGTAGCAACGGGGCTGGCGATATCTACGAGCAGTACTTC. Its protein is CASSNGAGDIYEQYF.

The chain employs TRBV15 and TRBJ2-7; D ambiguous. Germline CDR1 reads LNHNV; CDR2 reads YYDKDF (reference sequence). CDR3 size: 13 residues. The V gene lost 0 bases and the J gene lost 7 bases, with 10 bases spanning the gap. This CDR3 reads CATSRDRVPEQYF. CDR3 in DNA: TGTGCCACCAGCAGAGATCGGGTTCCTGAGCAGTACTTC. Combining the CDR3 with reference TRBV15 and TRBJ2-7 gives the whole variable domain DAMVIQNPRYQVTQFGKPVTLSCSQTLNHNVMYWYQQKSSQAPKLLFHYYDKDFNNEADTPDNFQSRRPNTSFCFLDIRSPGLGDTAMYLCATSRDRVPEQYFGPGTRLTVT.

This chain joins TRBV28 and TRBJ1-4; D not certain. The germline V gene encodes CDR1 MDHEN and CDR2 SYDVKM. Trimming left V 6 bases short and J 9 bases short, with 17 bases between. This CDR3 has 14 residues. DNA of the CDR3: TGTGCCAGCAGCCTTACCGGAGCTGGGAAAAAACTGTTTTTT. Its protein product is CASSLTGAGKKLFF.

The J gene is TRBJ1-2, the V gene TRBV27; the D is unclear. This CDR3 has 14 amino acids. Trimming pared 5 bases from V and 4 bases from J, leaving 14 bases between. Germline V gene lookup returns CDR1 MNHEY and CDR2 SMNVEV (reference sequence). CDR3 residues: CASSLSRASYGYTF. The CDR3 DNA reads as TGTGCCAGCAGTCTCAGCCGGGCCTCCTATGGCTACACCTTC.

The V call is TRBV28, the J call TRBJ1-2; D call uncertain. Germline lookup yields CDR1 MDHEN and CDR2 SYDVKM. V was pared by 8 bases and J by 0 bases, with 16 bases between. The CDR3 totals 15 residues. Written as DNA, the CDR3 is TGTGCCAGCGAATCTGTCGCGGTAGCTAACTATGGCTACACCTTC. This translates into CASESVAVANYGYTF.

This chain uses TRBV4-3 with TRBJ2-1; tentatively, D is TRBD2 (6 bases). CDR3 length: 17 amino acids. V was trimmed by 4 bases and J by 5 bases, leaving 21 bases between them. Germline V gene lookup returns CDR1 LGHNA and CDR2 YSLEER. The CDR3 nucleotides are TGCGCCAGCAGCCCCAGGCCCACGGGGAGGACCCACAATGAGCAGTTCTTC. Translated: CASSPRPTGRTHNEQFF.

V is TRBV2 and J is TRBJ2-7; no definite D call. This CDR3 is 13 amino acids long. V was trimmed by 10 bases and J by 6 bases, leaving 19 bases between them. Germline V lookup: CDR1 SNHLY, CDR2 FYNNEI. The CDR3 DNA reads TGTGCCACCTGCAACACGACTCAGGCCGAGCAGTACTTC. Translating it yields CATCNTTQAEQYF.

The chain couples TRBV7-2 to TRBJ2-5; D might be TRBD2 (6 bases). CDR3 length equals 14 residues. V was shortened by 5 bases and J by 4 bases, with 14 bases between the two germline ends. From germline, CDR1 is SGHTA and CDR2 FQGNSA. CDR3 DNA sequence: TGTGCCAGCAGCCCACTGCGGGATGTAGAGACCCAGTACTTC. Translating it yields CASSPLRDVETQYF.

Here the CDR3 reads CASSQDGGSPNTEAFF. In DNA form, the CDR3 reads TGCGCCAGCAGCCAAGACGGGGGGAGCCCGAACACTGAAGCTTTCTTT. The chain has TRBV4-3 and TRBJ1-1; possibly TRBD1 for D (5 bases). The V and J ends lost 0 bases and 1 base respectively, with 12 bases between them. The CDR3 covers 16 residues. Germline V gene sequence: CDR1 LGHNA, CDR2 YSLEER.

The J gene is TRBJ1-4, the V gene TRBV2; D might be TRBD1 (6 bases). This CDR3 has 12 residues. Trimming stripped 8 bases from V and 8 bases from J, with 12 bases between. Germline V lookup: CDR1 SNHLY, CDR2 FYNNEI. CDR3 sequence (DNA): TGTGCCAGCGAACAGGGTGGGGAAAAACTGTTTTTT. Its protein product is CASEQGGEKLFF.

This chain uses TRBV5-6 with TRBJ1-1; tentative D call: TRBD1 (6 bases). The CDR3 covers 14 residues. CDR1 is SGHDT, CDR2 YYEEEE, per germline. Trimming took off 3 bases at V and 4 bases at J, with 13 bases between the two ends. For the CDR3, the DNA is TGTGCCAGCAGCTCTCCAGAGGGGGGCACTGAAGCTTTCTTT. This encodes CASSSPEGGTEAFF.

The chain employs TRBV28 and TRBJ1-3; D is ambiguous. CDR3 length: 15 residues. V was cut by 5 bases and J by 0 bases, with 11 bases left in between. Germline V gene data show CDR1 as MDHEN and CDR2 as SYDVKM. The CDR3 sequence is CASSPIGNSGNTIYF. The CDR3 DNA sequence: TGTGCCAGCAGTCCCATAGGGAACTCTGGAAACACCATATATTTT.

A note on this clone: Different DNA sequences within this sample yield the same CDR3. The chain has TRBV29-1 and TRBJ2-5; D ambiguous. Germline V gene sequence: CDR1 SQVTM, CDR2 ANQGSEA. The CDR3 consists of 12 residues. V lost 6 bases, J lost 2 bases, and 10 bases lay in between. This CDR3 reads CSVGRAQETQYF. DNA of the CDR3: TGCAGCGTAGGTCGGGCACAAGAGACCCAGTACTTC.

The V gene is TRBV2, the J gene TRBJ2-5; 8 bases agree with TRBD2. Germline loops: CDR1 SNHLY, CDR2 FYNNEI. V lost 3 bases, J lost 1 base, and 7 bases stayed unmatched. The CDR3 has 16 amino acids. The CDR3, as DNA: TGTGCCAGCAGTGAGCTCGGTAGCGGGATCCAAGAGACCCAGTACTTC. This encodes CASSELGSGIQETQYF.

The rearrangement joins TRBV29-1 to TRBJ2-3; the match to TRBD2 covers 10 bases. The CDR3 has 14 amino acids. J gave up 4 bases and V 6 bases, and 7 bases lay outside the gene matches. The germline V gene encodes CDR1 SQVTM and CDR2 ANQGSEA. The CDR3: CSVDGTSVPDTQYF. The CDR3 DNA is TGCAGCGTGGACGGGACTAGCGTACCAGATACGCAGTATTTT.

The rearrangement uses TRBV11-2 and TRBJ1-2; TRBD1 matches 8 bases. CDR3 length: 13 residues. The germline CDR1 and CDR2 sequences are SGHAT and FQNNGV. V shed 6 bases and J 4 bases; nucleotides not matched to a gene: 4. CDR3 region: CASSPRGLYGYTF. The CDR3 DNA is TGTGCCAGCAGTCCCAGGGGGCTCTATGGCTACACCTTC.

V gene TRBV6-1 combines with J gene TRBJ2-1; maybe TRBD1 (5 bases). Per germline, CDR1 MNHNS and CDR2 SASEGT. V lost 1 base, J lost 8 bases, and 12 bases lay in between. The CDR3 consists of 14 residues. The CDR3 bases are TGTGCCAGCAGTGAAGGGGCAGGGCTTTATGAGCAGTTCTTC. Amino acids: CASSEGAGLYEQFF.

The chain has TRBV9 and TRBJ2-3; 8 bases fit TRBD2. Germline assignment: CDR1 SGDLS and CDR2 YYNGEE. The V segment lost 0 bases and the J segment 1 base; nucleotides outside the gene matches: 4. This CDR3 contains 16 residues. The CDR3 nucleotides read TGTGCCAGCAGCGTAGACGGGCGGGAGGGCACAGATACGCAGTATTTT. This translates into CASSVDGREGTDTQYF.

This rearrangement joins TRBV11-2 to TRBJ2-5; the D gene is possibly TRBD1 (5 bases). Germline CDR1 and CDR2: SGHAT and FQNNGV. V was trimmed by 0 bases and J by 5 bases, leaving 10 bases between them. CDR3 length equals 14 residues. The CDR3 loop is CASSLDAGWETQYF. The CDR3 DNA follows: TGTGCCAGCAGCTTAGATGCAGGGTGGGAGACCCAGTACTTC.

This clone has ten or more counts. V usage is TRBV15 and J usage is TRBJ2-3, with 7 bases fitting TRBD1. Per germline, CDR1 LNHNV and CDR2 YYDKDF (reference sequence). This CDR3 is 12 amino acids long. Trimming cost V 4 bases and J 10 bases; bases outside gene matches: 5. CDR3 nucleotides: TGTGCCACCAGCATCTCAGGGGGATCGCAGTATTTT. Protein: CATSISGGSQYF.

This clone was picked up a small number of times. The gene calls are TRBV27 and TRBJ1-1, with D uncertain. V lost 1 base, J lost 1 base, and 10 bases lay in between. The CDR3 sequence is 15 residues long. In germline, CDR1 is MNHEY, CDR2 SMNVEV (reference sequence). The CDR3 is CASSLFLGSNTEAFF. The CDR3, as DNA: TGTGCCAGCAGTTTATTCCTAGGGTCGAACACTGAAGCTTTCTTT.

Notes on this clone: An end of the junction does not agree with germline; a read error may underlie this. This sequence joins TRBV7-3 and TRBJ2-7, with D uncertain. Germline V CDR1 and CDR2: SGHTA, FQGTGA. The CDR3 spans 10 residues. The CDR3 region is CASTLGEQYF. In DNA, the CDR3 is TGTGCCAGCACCTTAGGGGAGCAGTACTTC.

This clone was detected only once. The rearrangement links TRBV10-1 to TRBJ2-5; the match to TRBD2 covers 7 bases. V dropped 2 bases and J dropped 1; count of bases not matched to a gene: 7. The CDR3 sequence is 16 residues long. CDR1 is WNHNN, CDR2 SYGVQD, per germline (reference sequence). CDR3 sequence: CASSEGREGLQETQYF. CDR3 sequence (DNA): TGCGCCAGCAGTGAGGGGAGGGAGGGACTCCAAGAGACCCAGTACTTC.

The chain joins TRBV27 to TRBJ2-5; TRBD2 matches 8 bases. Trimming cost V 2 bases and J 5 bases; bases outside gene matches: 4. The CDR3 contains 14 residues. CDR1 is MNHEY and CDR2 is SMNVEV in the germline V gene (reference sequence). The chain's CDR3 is CASSLAGGLETQYF. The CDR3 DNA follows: TGTGCCAGCAGTTTAGCGGGAGGCTTGGAGACCCAGTACTTC.

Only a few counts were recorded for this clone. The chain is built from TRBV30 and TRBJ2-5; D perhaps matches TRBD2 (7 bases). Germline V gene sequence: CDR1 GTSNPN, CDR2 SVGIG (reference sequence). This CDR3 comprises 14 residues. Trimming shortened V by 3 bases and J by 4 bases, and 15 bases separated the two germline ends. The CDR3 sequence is CAWRRGGGRETQYF. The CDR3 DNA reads TGTGCCTGGAGACGAGGGGGGGGGCGAGAGACCCAGTACTTC. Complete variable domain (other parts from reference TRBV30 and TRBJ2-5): SQTIHQWPATLVQPVGSPLSLECTVEGTSNPNLYWYRQAAGRGLQLLFYSVGIGQISSEVPQNLSASRPQDRQFILSSKKLLLSDSGFYLCAWRRGGGRETQYFGPGTRLLVL.

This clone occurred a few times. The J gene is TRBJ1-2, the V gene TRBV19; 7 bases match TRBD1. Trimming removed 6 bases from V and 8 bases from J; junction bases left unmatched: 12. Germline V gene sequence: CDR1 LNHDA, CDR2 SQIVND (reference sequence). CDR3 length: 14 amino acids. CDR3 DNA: TGTGCCAGTAGCTCGGACAGGCGGACTGGAGGCTACACCTTC. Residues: CASSSDRRTGGYTF.

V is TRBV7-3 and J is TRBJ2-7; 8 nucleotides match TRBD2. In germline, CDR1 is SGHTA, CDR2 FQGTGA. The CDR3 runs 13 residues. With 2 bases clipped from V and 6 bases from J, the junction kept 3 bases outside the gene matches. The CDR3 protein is CASSLHGRGEQYF. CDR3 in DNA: TGTGCCAGCAGCTTACACGGGAGGGGCGAGCAGTACTTC.